This entry is about one T cell receptor (beta chain). Its antigen remains undetermined. Base quality data are lacking; no much larger clone is found one base away. Per the publication, the time point label means: baseline before first vaccination. The vaccinee samples were drawn from two UK trials, COV001 and COV002, one of which was a single-blind randomized controlled phase 2/3 trial testing AZD1222 (ChAdOx1 nCoV-19) in healthy adults. For TCRbeta chain sequencing, PBMC samples were collected from trial participants at day 0 and at day 28 after the second dose. These data originate in a study of T cell responses to AZD1222 COVID-19 vaccine (dated by TCRdb to about 2021). Background for the entire study: Because spike-specific TCR depth and breadth did not differ between the two schedules, AZD1222 recipients who got a second dose at roughly 4 weeks were pooled with those who got a second dose at roughly 12 weeks. A total of 233 trial participants underwent TCR sequencing, of whom 207 had received two doses of AZD1222 and roughly 26 had received two doses of the MenACWY control vaccine. Trial participants were enrolled by age into subgroups of 18-55, 56-69 and 70-plus years, and around 150, 28 and 57 TCR-sequenced participants, respectively, were included in these subgroups. The study at large found these results: In the small 56-69-year group, the increase in depth fell short of significance, most likely because of low power. Conclusions about previously exposed vaccinees are limited, since just 6 or 7 AZD1222 recipients were seropositive for SARS-CoV-2 at baseline. Nearly half of unique spike-specific TCRs reportedly recognized epitopes outside regions mutated in the B.1.351 and B.1.1.7 variants. CD4 TCRs associated with the vaccine covered the entire spike protein, and the dominant responses were in regions 160-218 and 743-854. Most participants were white British and females outnumbered males, and the authors suggested that clonal diversity may have been underestimated. Spike-specific TCR breadth and depth rose significantly after two AZD1222 doses compared with day 0 and with MenACWY recipients. Because no day 14 peak-response samples were available, the repertoires could be characterized only after the peak T cell response.

The CDR3 regions of human TCRbeta chains were subjected to immunosequencing. Per the original workflow: TCRs in the repertoires were matched against a reference library of SARS-CoV-2-specific TCRs that had been generated with the MIRA antigen-specificity platform. Breadth was defined as the fraction of unique TCRs that were SARS-CoV-2-associated, and depth was defined as the fraction of total T cells that were SARS-CoV-2-associated. Using the MIRA data, every spike-specific TCR was mapped to the spike region that the TCR reacted to and assigned to either a CD4 or a CD8 class. Log10-transformed breadth and depth values were compared by one-way ANOVA with Sidak's multiple comparisons tests. Not all clones reach the TCRdb copy of this immuneACCESS table, which keeps in-frame sequences only. Checked studies attribute under half of the gap to unresolved V genes and leave the rest unexplained. That table is the source of V, J and clone size, and D and trimming were worked out from the DNA. The table for this sample lists about 140,000 clones; roughly nine tenths of them were counted only once. 1.6% of the sample belongs to the ten largest clones.

The source of this sequence is an adult in good health. Here the sequenced sample was peripheral blood, taken on day 0 of AZD1222 vaccination.

The base sequence is TGTGCCAGCAGCAATAGGGGGACCGGCGGGACTGAAGCTTTCTTT. This gives the protein CASSNRGTGGTEAFF. Recombination linked TRBV21-1 to TRBJ1-1; the DNA was not compared with TRBD1, the D call given in the table. TRBV21-1 is designated a pseudogene. From its cysteine to its phenylalanine, the CDR3 spans 15 amino acids. Just CDR3 DNA is preserved here, 45 bases in frame from base 1.